These 14 T cell receptor beta chains were all obtained from the same sample, sequenced in a study of PD-1 blockade in classical Hodgkin lymphoma (dated by TCRdb to the early 2020s). Sample time point, as interpreted from the label and publication: cycle 4 day 1 (C4D1), after 6 weeks of nivolumab. Every trial patient had relapsed following autologous stem cell transplantation, and prior brentuximab vedotin exposure was what differed among cohorts A, B and C. The library was obtained by the immunoSEQ multiplex PCR assay. TCRdb holds this immuneACCESS table with in-frame rearrangements only. Some clones are missing; in checked studies, unresolved V genes explain under half, and the rest has no known cause. Within this sample are some 52,000 clones, with around nine tenths of them counted one time only. Roughly 7% of the sample belongs to the ten largest clones. This sample comprised peripheral blood mononuclear cells (PBMCs), obtained before the fourth cycle of nivolumab. These TCRs come from a human donor with classical Hodgkin lymphoma.

This clone appeared a few times. CDR3 protein: CASSELRGRNSPLHF. The DNA of the CDR3 is TGTGCCAGCAGTGAGCTAAGGGGGCGGAATTCACCCCTCCACTTT. The chain has TRBV6-1 and TRBJ1-6, with TRBD1 matching over 7 bases. The germline CDR1 and CDR2 sequences are MNHNS and SASEGT. V trimming: 3 bases; J trimming: 7 bases; junction bases outside the gene matches: 6. The CDR3 is 15 amino acids.

This clone was found a few times. The chain links TRBV10-1 to TRBJ2-7; 7 bases line up with TRBD2. Germline values: CDR1 WNHNN, CDR2 SYGVQD (reference sequence). This CDR3 has 15 residues. J gave up 3 bases and V 6 bases, and 11 bases lay outside the gene matches. CDR3 in DNA: TGCGCCAGCAGCCCCGCTAGGACTAGTTTCTACGAGCAGTACTTC. Translation gives CASSPARTSFYEQYF.

The rearrangement uses TRBV10-3 and TRBJ1-6; D possibly corresponds to TRBD1 (6 bases). Trimming took 0 bases from V and 7 from J, leaving 16 bases between them. The germline gives CDR1 ENHRY, CDR2 SYGVKD. CDR3 length equals 17 residues. The CDR3 protein is CAISESSGVGANSPLHF. The DNA for the CDR3 is TGTGCCATCAGTGAGTCAAGCGGGGTGGGGGCAAATTCACCCCTCCACTTT.

This chain uses TRBV5-6 with TRBJ2-2; tentative D call: TRBD2 (5 bases). V lost 2 bases, J lost 4 bases, and 12 bases lay in between. CDR3 length equals 15 residues. The germline CDR1 and CDR2 sequences are SGHDT and YYEEEE. In nucleotides, the CDR3 is TGTGCCAGCAGCTTAAGGGAGATTATCACCGGGGAGCTGTTTTTT. Amino acids: CASSLREIITGELFF. Complete variable domain (other parts from reference TRBV5-6 and TRBJ2-2): DAGVTQSPTHLIKTRGQQVTLRCSPKSGHDTVSWYQQALGQGPQFIFQYYEEEERQRGNFPDRFSGHQFPNYSSELNVNALLLGDSALYLCASSLREIITGELFFGEGSRLTVL.

This chain connects TRBV4-3 to TRBJ1-1; the match to TRBD1 covers 11 bases. The CDR3 totals 16 residues. V was pared by 5 bases and J by 0 bases, with 5 bases of the junction left unmatched. CDR1 and CDR2 (germline): LGHNA, YSLEER. The CDR3 region has the DNA TGCGCCAGCAGCATGGACAGGGGGCTATTGAACACTGAAGCTTTCTTT. Its translation: CASSMDRGLLNTEAFF.

The rearrangement links TRBV5-4 to TRBJ1-3; 10 positions match TRBD1. Germline loops: CDR1 SGHNT, CDR2 YYREEE (reference sequence). Trimming removed 3 bases from V and 3 bases from J; junction bases left unmatched: 0. The CDR3 covers 14 residues. The CDR3 loop reads CASSWTGGGNTIYF. The CDR3 DNA is TGTGCCAGCAGCTGGACAGGGGGTGGAAACACCATATATTTT.

The V call is TRBV18, the J call TRBJ1-2; 7 bases are shared with TRBD1. Trimming at V came to 0 bases and at J to 4 bases, leaving 5 bases not matched to a gene. This CDR3 has 15 amino acids. CDR1 KGHSH and CDR2 LQKENI come from the germline V gene. The CDR3 loop is CASSPPGQLLYGYTF. DNA of the CDR3: TGTGCCAGCTCACCACCGGGACAGCTACTCTATGGCTACACCTTC.

The CDR3 spells CSVAAGGYEQYF. The CDR3 bases are TGCAGCGTTGCAGCGGGGGGCTACGAGCAGTACTTC. The J gene is TRBJ2-7, the V gene TRBV29-1, with TRBD2 identical over 9 bases. After removal of 4 bases from V and 3 bases from J, the junction contained 1 base not matched to a gene. CDR1 and CDR2 (germline): SQVTM, ANQGSEA. The CDR3 is made up of 12 amino acids.

This rearrangement joins TRBV14 to TRBJ2-5; the D is unclear. V lost 1 base and J lost 5, with 5 bases in between. Looked up from germline, CDR1 is SGHDN and CDR2 is FVKESK. There are 12 residues in the CDR3. The CDR3 sequence is CASSQVGETQYF. DNA of the CDR3: TGTGCCAGCAGCCAAGTCGGGGAGACCCAGTACTTC.

The chain carries TRBV27 and TRBJ1-3, with D unresolved. Germline loops: CDR1 MNHEY, CDR2 SMNVEV (reference sequence). The CDR3 is made up of 13 amino acids. V was trimmed by 5 bases and J by 2 bases, leaving 7 bases between them. The chain's CDR3 is CASSVRPGNTIYF. DNA of the CDR3: TGTGCCAGCAGTGTTAGGCCTGGAAACACCATATATTTT.

The chain is built from TRBV5-1 and TRBJ2-7; the match to TRBD2 covers 11 bases. The CDR3 is 14 residues long. Germline loops: CDR1 SGHRS, CDR2 YFSETQ. The ends lost 4 bases at V and 0 bases at J; junction bases unmatched: 0. The CDR3 region has the DNA TGCGCCAGCAGCACTAGCGGGAGCTCCTACGAGCAGTACTTC. Protein product: CASSTSGSSYEQYF.

CDR3 DNA: TGTGCCAGCAGCTTATCCCACGAGCAGTACTTC. It is translated as CASSLSHEQYF. The rearrangement links TRBV7-2 to TRBJ2-7; D gene ambiguous. The CDR3 sequence is 11 residues long. Trimming left V 2 bases short and J 5 bases short, with 4 bases between. CDR1 and CDR2 from the germline V gene are SGHTA and FQGNSA.

The chain uses TRBV28 and TRBJ1-5, with a weak D call TRBD1 (5 bases). The CDR3 is 13 residues long. V lost 3 bases, J lost 7 bases, and 10 bases lay in between. The germline V gene has CDR1 MDHEN and CDR2 SYDVKM. In nucleotides, the CDR3 is TGTGCCAGCAGTTTGGGGGGGGTCCAGCCCCAGCATTTT. Its translation: CASSLGGVQPQHF.

The chain combines TRBV9 with TRBJ2-2; 7 nucleotides agree with TRBD2. CDR1 and CDR2 from the germline V gene are SGDLS and YYNGEE. CDR3 length equals 14 residues. The junction had 2 bases not matched to a gene; V was cut back by 6 bases and J by 0 bases. CDR3 loop: CASNSGTNTGELFF. CDR3 in DNA: TGTGCCAGCAACAGCGGGACGAACACCGGGGAGCTGTTTTTT.